Listed below are T cell receptor beta chains from one sample, sequenced in a study of T cells in localized non-small cell lung cancer. Assay used: immunoSEQ multiplex PCR; TCRdb lists only in-frame clones, some missing. Counted here are 8,500 to 13,000 clones, over 70% occurring once; the ten biggest clones make up 30% to 35%. The sequencing here drew on peripheral blood, taken before any cancer treatment. Receptors originate from an older male donor with stage I lung adenocarcinoma. The CDR3 runs from the conserved cysteine through the conserved F or W. The D gene is left open where the match is weak. Clone size, where shown, is once, few, many, or a class for clones that have expanded.

>TRBD1|.|TRBV6-6|TRBJ2-7
TGTGCCAGCAGTTATCAGGAAGACAGGGAAAAGTACTTC
CASSYQEDREKYF
>TRBD2|.|TRBV9|TRBJ2-3
TGTGCCAGCAGCGTAATGGGACTAGCAAAAGATACGCAGTATTTT
CASSVMGLAKDTQYF
>.|.|TRBV6-5|TRBJ2-1
TGTGCCAGCAGCTACGTAGCGGACCCATCTGAGCAGTTCTTC
CASSYVADPSEQFF
>TRBD2|.|TRBV9|TRBJ2-2
TGTGCCAGCAGCGTAGGACTAGCGGTGGAAAACACCGGGGAGCTGTTTTTT
CASSVGLAVENTGELFF
>TRBD1|.|TRBV5-4|TRBJ2-1
TGTGCCAGCAGCTCCAACAGGGGGCGGAATGAGCAGTTCTTC
CASSSNRGRNEQFF
>TRBD2|.|TRBV27|TRBJ2-3
TGTGCCAGCAGTTTACGGGAGGGTGATACGCAGTATTTT
CASSLREGDTQYF
>.|.|TRBV29-1|TRBJ2-7
TGCAGCGTTGCCGCTTCGGACTACGAGCAGTACTTC
CSVAASDYEQYF
>.|few|TRBV29-1|TRBJ1-1
TGCAGCGGTGTTTCCACAGGGTCCACTGAAGCTTTCTTT
CSGVSTGSTEAFF
>TRBD1|.|TRBV5-4|TRBJ2-7
TGTGCCAGCAGCTTACAGGGGGCTCTATCCTACGAGCAGTACTTC
CASSLQGALSYEQYF
>TRBD1|.|TRBV5-1|TRBJ2-1
TGCGCCAGCAGCTGGGACAGGGCCTACAATGAGCAGTTCTTC
CASSWDRAYNEQFF
>.|few|TRBV14|TRBJ1-6
TGTGCCAGCAGCCAACAGGTTGGAAGTTCACCCCTCCACTTT
CASSQQVGSSPLHF
>TRBD2|once|TRBV19|TRBJ2-5
TGTGCCAGTAGTATAGAGGGACTAGCAGCGGCGACCCAGTACTTC
CASSIEGLAAATQYF
>.|.|TRBV6-6|TRBJ2-5
TGTGCCAGCAGTTACCGTCGGGGGGAGACCCAGTACTTC
CASSYRRGETQYF
>.|few|TRBV5-1|TRBJ2-2
TGCGCCAGCAGCTACGGACTATCCGACACCGGGGAGCTGTTTTTT
CASSYGLSDTGELFF
>.|.|TRBV19|TRBJ1-3
TGTGCCAGTACGGGAGCCAGCTCTGGAAACACCATATATTTT
CASTGASSGNTIYF
>.|.|TRBV12-2|TRBJ2-3
TGTGCAAGTCGCTTAGACCACCCTATCTGCACAGATACGCAGTATTTT
CASRLDHPICTDTQYF
>.|.|TRBV13|TRBJ2-3
TGTGCCAGCAGCTTAGAGGGCCTCCGGGTAAATCTCACAGATACGCAGTATTTT
CASSLEGLRVNLTDTQYF
>.|.|TRBV27|TRBJ1-3
TGTGCCAGCAGTACAGGGCTTGGAAACACCATATATTTT
CASSTGLGNTIYF
>TRBD1|.|TRBV4-1|TRBJ2-3
TGCGCCAGCAGCCCCCGGACAGGGGGCAAATTGACAGATACGCAGTATTTT
CASSPRTGGKLTDTQYF
>.|.|TRBV19|TRBJ1-3
TGTGCCAGTAGTGAGCAGGGTTCGCGTAACACCATATATTTT
CASSEQGSRNTIYF
>TRBD1|.|TRBV5-1|TRBJ2-7
TGCGCCAGCAGCTACACAGGGGAACAGAGGTACGAGCAGTACTTC
CASSYTGEQRYEQYF
>TRBD2|.|TRBV7-2|TRBJ2-7
TGTGCCAGCAGCCGAAGCATCAGCGGGGGGGTAGAGCAGTACTTC
CASSRSISGGVEQYF
>TRBD1|.|TRBV19|TRBJ1-5
TGTGCCAGTAGTATCGGAGGGGGCCGTTCCTCTTCTCAGCCCCAGCATTTT
CASSIGGGRSSSQPQHF
>.|few|TRBV9|TRBJ2-1
TGTGCCAGCAGCGTAGACCCTGGGGGCGCCCTCAATGAGCAGTTCTTC
CASSVDPGGALNEQFF
>TRBD1|.|TRBV7-9|TRBJ2-3
TGTGCCAGCAGCTTCGGGACAGGGGCGACAGATACGCAGTATTTT
CASSFGTGATDTQYF
>.|once|TRBV6-6|TRBJ1-2
TGTGCCAGCAGTTATGACAGGAACTATGGCTACACCTTC
CASSYDRNYGYTF
>.|.|TRBV6-5|TRBJ1-4
TGTGCCAGCAGTAGTAGGACAGCAACTAATGAAAAACTGTTTTTT
CASSSRTATNEKLFF
>TRBD2|.|TRBV7-8|TRBJ2-2
TGTGCCAGCAGCTTGAGCGGGACCCAAACCGGGGAGCTGTTTTTT
CASSLSGTQTGELFF
>.|few|TRBV9|TRBJ2-7
TGTGCCAGCAGCGTAGAAGGCAGCTCCTACGAGCAGTACTTC
CASSVEGSSYEQYF
>.|.|TRBV5-1|TRBJ2-1
TGCGCCAGCAGCTCGGACGGTACCTACAATGAGCAGTTCTTC
CASSSDGTYNEQFF
>.|.|TRBV5-1|TRBJ2-7
TGCGCCAGCAGCTTGGTGACGAACTCCTACGAGCAGTACTTC
CASSLVTNSYEQYF
>.|few|TRBV29-1|TRBJ1-1
TGCAGCGCCAACAGGGCGACTAACACTGAAGCTTTCTTT
CSANRATNTEAFF
>.|.|TRBV18|TRBJ2-3
TGTGCCAGCTCACCTCTTCTAAATCCTAGCACAGATACGCAGTATTTT
CASSPLLNPSTDTQYF